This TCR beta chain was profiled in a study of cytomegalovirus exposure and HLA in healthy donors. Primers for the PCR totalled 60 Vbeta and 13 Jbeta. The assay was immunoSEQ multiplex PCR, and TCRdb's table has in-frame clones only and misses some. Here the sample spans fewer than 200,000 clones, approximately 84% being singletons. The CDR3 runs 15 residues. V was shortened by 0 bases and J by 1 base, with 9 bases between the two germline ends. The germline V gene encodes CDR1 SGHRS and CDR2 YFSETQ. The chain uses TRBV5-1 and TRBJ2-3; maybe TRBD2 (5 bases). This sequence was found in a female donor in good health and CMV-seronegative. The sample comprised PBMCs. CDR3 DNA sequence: TGCGCCAGCAGCTTGGATAGCGTCGGCACAGATACGCAGTATTTT. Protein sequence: CASSLDSVGTDTQYF. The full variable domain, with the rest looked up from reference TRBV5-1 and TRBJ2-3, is KAGVTQTPRYLIKTRGQQVTLSCSPISGHRSVSWYQQTPGQGLQFLFEYFSETQRNKGNFPGRFSGRQFSNSRSEMNVSTLELGDSALYLCASSLDSVGTDTQYFGPGTRLTVL.